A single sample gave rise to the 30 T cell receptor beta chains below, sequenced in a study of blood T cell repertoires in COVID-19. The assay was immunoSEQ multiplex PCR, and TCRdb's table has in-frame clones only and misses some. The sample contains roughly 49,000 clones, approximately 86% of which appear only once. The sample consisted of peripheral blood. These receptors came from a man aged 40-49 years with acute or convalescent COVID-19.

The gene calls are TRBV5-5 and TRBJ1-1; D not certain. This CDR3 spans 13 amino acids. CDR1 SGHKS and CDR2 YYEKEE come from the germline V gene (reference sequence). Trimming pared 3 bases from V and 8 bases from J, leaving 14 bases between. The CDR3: CASSWSPTGEAFF. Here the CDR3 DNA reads TGTGCCAGCAGCTGGAGTCCGACCGGCGAAGCTTTCTTT.

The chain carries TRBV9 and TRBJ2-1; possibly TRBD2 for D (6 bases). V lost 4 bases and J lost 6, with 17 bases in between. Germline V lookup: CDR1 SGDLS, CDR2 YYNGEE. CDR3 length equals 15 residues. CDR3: CASSTDSGPFNEQFF. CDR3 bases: TGTGCCAGCAGCACCGACAGCGGGCCCTTCAATGAGCAGTTCTTC.

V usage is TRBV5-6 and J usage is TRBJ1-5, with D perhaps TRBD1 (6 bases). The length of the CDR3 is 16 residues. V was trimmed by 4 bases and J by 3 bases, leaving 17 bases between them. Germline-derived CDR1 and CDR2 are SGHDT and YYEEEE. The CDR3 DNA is TGTGCCAGCAGCGGGTCCGGGTCAGGGGACAATCAGCCCCAGCATTTT. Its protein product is CASSGSGSGDNQPQHF.

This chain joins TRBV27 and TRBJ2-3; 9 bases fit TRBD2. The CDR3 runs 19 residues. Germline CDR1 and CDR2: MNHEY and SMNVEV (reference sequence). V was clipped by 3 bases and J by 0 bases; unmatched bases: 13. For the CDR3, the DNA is TGTGCCAGCAGTTTTCAGCGGGAGGCCGTATCCTTTAGCACAGATACGCAGTATTTT. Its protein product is CASSFQREAVSFSTDTQYF.

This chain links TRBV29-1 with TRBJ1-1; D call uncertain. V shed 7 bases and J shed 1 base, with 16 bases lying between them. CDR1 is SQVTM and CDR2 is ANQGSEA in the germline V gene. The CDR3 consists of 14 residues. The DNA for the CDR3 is TGCAGCGCCGATAGTCTCCTAACGAACACTGAAGCTTTCTTT. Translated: CSADSLLTNTEAFF.

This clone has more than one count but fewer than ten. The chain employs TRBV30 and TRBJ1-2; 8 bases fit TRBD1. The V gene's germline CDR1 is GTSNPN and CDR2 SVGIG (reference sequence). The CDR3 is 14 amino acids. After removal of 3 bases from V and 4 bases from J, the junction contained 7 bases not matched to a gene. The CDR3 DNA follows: TGTGCCTGGAGGACCCAGGGGGCTCTCTATGGCTACACCTTC. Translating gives CAWRTQGALYGYTF.

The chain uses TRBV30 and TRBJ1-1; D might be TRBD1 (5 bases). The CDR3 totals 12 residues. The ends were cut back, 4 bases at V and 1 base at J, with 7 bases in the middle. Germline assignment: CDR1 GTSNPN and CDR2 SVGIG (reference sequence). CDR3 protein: CAWTQGNTEAFF. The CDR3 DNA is TGTGCCTGGACCCAGGGGAACACTGAAGCTTTCTTT.

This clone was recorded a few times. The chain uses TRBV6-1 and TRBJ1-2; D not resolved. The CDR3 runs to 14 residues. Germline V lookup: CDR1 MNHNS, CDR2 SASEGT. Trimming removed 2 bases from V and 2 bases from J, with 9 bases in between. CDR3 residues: CASSEFRGNYGYTF. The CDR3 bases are TGTGCCAGCAGTGAATTCCGGGGAAACTATGGCTACACCTTC.

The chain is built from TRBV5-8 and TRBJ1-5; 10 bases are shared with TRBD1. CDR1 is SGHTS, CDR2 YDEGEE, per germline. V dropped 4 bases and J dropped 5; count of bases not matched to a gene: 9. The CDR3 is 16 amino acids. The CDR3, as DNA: TGTGCCAGCAGCGAATCCGGGACAGGGGCTTATCAGCCCCAGCATTTT. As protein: CASSESGTGAYQPQHF.

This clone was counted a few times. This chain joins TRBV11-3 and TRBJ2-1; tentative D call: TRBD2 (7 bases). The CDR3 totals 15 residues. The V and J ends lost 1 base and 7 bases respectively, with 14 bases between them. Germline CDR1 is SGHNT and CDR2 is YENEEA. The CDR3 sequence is CASSLVGGGANEQFF. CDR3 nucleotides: TGTGCCAGCAGCTTAGTTGGAGGGGGGGCTAATGAGCAGTTCTTC.

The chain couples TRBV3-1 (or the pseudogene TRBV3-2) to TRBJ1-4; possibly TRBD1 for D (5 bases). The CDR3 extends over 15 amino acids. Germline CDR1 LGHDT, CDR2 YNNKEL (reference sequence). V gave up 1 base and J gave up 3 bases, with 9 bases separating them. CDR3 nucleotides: TGTGCCAGCAGCCAAGGACAGAACGCTAATGAAAAACTGTTTTTT. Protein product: CASSQGQNANEKLFF.

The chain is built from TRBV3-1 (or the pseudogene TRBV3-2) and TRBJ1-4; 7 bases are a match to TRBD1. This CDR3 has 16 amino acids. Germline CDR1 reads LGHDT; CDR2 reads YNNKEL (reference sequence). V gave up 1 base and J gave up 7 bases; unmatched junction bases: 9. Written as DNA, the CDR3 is TGTGCCAGCAGCCAAGGGTTCCAGGGGGTAGGTGAAAAACTGTTTTTT. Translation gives CASSQGFQGVGEKLFF.

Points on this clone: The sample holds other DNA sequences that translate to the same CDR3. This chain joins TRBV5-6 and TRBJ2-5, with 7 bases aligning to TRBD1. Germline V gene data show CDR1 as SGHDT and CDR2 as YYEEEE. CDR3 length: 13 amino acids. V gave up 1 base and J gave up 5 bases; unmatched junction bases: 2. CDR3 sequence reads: CASSLTGVETQYF. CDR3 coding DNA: TGTGCCAGCAGCTTGACAGGGGTGGAGACCCAGTACTTC.

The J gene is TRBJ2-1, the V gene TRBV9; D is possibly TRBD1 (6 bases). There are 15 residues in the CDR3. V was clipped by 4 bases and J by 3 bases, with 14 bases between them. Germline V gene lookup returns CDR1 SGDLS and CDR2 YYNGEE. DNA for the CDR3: TGTGCCAGCAGCCCTAGAGAGGGGGACTACAATGAGCAGTTCTTC. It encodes CASSPREGDYNEQFF.

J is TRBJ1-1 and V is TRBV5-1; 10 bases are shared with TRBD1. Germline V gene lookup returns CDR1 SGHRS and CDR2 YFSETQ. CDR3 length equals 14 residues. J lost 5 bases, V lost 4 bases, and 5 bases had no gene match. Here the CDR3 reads CASSRQGAVTEAFF. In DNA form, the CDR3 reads TGCGCCAGCAGCCGACAGGGGGCTGTAACTGAAGCTTTCTTT.

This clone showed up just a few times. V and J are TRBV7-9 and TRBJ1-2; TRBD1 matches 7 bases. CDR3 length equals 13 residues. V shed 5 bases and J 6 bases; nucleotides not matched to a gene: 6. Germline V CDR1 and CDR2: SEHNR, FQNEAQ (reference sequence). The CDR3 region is CASSHRDSHGYTF. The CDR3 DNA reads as TGTGCCAGCAGCCACCGGGACAGCCATGGCTACACCTTC.

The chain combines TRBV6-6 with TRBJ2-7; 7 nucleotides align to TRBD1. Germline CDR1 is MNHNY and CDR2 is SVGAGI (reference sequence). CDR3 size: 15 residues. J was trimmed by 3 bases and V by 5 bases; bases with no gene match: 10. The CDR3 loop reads CASSGDRATLYEQYV. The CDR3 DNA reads TGTGCCAGCAGTGGAGACAGGGCCACTCTCTACGAGCAGTACGTC.

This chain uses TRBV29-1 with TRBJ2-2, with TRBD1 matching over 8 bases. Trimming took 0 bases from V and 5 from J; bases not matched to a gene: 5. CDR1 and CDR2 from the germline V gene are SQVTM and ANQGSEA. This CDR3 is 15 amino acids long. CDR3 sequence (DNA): TGCAGCGTTGAAGAGGCGACAGGGGCAACCGGGGAGCTGTTTTTT. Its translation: CSVEEATGATGELFF.

The CDR3 nucleotides are TGTGCCAGCAGCCCACGGGGGACGTCGAACACTGAAGCTTTCTTT. Translated: CASSPRGTSNTEAFF. The rearrangement joins TRBV14 to TRBJ1-1; a possible D gene is TRBD1 (5 bases). Germline V gene lookup returns CDR1 SGHDN and CDR2 FVKESK. The CDR3 has 15 residues. V lost 4 bases, J lost 1 base, and 13 bases lay in between. Using reference TRBV14 and TRBJ1-1 for the parts outside the CDR3, the full variable domain is EAGVTQFPSHSVIEKGQTVTLRCDPISGHDNLYWYRRVMGKEIKFLLHFVKESKQDESGMPNNRFLAERTGGTYSTLKVQPAELEDSGVYFCASSPRGTSNTEAFFGQGTRLTVV.

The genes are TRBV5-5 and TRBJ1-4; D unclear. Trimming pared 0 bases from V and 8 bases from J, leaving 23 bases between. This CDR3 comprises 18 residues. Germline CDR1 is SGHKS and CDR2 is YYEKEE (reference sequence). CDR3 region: CASSLVEGSVYTGEKLFF. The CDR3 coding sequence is TGTGCCAGCAGCTTGGTGGAGGGTTCCGTCTATACCGGGGAAAAACTGTTTTTT.

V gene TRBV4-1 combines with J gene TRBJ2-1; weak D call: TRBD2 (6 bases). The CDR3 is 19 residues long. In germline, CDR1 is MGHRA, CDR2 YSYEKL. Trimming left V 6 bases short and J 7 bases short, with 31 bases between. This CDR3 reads CASRNQEGSSGKSRNEQFF. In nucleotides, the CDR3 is TGCGCCAGCAGAAACCAAGAAGGGAGTAGCGGAAAATCGAGAAATGAGCAGTTCTTC.

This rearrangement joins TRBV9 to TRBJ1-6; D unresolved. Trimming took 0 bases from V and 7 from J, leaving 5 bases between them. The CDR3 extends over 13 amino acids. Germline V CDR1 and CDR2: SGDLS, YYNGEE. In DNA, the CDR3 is TGTGCCAGCAGCGTAGTTTCAAATTCACCCCTCCACTTT. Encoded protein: CASSVVSNSPLHF.

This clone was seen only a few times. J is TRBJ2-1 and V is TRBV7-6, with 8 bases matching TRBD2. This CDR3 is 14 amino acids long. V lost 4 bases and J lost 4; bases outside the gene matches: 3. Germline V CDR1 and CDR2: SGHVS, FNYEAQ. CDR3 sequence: CASSSSGGYNEQFF. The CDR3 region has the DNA TGTGCCAGCAGCTCCAGCGGGGGTTACAATGAGCAGTTCTTC.

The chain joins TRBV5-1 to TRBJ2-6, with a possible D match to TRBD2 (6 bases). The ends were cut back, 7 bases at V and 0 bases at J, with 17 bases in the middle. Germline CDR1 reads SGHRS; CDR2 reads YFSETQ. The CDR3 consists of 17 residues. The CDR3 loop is CASCRRGISSGANVLTF. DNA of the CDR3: TGCGCCAGCTGTAGGCGGGGAATTAGCTCTGGGGCCAACGTCCTGACTTTC.

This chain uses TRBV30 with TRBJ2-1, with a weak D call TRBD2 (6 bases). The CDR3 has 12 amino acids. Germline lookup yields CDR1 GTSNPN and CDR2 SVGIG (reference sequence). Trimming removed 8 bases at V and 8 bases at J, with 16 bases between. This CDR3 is CARDGRQHEQFF. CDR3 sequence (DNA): TGTGCCCGCGATGGGAGGCAGCATGAGCAGTTCTTC.

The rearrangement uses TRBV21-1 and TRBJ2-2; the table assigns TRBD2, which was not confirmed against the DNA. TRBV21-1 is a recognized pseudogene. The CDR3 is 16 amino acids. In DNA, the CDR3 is TGTGCCAGCAGCAAAGGGGGAGGAGCCCACGCCGGGGAGCTGTTTTTT. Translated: CASSKGGGAHAGELFF.

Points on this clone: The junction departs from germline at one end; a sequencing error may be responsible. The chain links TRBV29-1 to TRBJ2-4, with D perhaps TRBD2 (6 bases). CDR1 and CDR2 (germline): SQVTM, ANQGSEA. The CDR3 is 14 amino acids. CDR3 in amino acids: CSVEGAGAKNIQYF. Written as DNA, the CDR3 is TGCAGCGTGGAAGGGGCGGGGGCCAAAAACATTCAGTACTTC.

The CDR3 reads CASSRLGLVVPGELFF. The DNA of the CDR3 is TGCGCCAGCAGCCGGTTGGGACTAGTAGTTCCTGGGGAGCTGTTTTTT. The V and J genes are TRBV4-1 and TRBJ2-2; 8 nucleotides line up with TRBD2. After removal of 4 bases from V and 8 bases from J, the junction contained 12 bases not matched to a gene. The CDR3 runs 16 residues. Germline assignment: CDR1 MGHRA and CDR2 YSYEKL.

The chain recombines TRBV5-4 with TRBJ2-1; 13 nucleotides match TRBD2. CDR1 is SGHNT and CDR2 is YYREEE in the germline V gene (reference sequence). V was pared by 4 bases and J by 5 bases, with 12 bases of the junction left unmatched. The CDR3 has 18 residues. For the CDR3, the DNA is TGTGCCAGCAGCGGATGGACTAGCGGGAGTACCGGTGACAATGAGCAGTTCTTC. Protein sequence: CASSGWTSGSTGDNEQFF.

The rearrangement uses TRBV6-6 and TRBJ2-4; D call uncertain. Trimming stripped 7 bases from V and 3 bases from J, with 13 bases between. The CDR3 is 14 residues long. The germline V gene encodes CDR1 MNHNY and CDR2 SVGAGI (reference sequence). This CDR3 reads CASTSLLDKNIQYF. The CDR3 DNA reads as TGTGCCAGCACCAGTCTCCTTGACAAAAACATTCAGTACTTC.